This TCR beta chain was obtained from a study of T cell repertoires in cytomegalovirus infection. Overall study context: Indicated by public TCR beta signatures were CMV infection and matching HLA type.

This clonotype was seen more than once but under ten times. Its antigen is undetermined. TCRdb re-called the reads with MiXCR, one entry per CDR3 protein. The table includes about 490,000 distinct CDR3 sequences, about 30% detected once. Regarding the study as a whole: CMV carriers with the relevant HLA were identified by cumulative public TCR beta family frequency. Across the ex vivo response, the dominant clonotypes were HLA-C-restricted CMV-specific TCR beta clonotypes.

This CDR3 has 15 amino acids. Germline V gene sequence: CDR1 MGHRA, CDR2 YSYEKL. Between the trimmed V and J ends, which lost 0 bases and 8 bases, there was a span of 13 bases. This TCR derives from a human donor in good health (CMV status not recorded). Some clones in this sample may be carry-over from other donors' samples. This rearrangement joins TRBV4-1 to TRBJ1-4, with D perhaps TRBD1 (6 bases). The sample comprised PBMCs. In DNA form, the CDR3 reads TGCGCCAGCAGCCAAGATCCGGGACAAGGAGAAAAACTGTTTTTT. Protein product: CASSQDPGQGEKLFF.